Listed here are 2 T cell receptor beta chains from one sample, sequenced in a study of beta chain features in type 1 diabetes. These receptors have no identified antigens. General observations from the study: Significant though moderate, a shortening of TCRB CDR3s appeared in all four CD4+ subsets of Type 1 diabetes patients.

The whole isolated RNA underwent reverse transcription, so sequencing captured expressed TCRB transcripts. Repertoires were generated with immunoSEQ multiplex PCR, while TCRdb's copy carries only in-frame clones and drops some. The data contain 150,000 to 170,000 clones, about 9.3% of them singletons. Sequenced input: central memory CD4+ T cells from blood. These receptors all stem from a man younger than 45 with type 1 diabetes.

The chain links TRBV5-1 to TRBJ2-2, with 14 bases fitting TRBD2. Looked up from germline, CDR1 is SGHRS and CDR2 is YFSETQ. This CDR3 contains 15 residues. V lost 3 bases to trimming and J lost 7 bases; unmatched junction nucleotides: 2. The CDR3: CASSSGLAGDGELFF. The DNA of the CDR3 is TGCGCCAGCAGCTCGGGACTAGCGGGAGACGGGGAGCTGTTTTTT.

The rearrangement uses TRBV5-1 and TRBJ2-3; the match to TRBD2 covers 7 bases. Trimming cost V 4 bases and J 6 bases; bases outside gene matches: 5. The CDR3 has 13 residues. Per the germline V gene, CDR1 is SGHRS and CDR2 is YFSETQ. The CDR3 nucleotides read TGCGCCAGCAGCAACCGGGGGGATGATACGCAGTATTTT. Its translation: CASSNRGDDTQYF.